Below, 10 T cell receptor beta chains from the same sample are listed, as sequenced in a study of blood T cell repertoires in COVID-19. Produced via immunoSEQ multiplex PCR; TCRdb's table is partial and in-frame only. The sample consists of roughly 63,000 clones, around nine tenths of them appearing once. The sequencing input was peripheral blood. These receptors all come from a woman between 50 and 59 years old with active or convalescent COVID-19.

V usage is TRBV5-5 and J usage is TRBJ1-2, with 7 bases lining up with TRBD1. From germline, CDR1 is SGHKS and CDR2 YYEKEE (reference sequence). Trimming removed 4 bases from V and 5 bases from J; junction bases left unmatched: 8. The CDR3 is 14 amino acids. CDR3 bases: TGTGCCAGCAGCATCGATGGGACAGAGTATGGCTACACCTTC. Translating it yields CASSIDGTEYGYTF. The variable domain in full, with the rest retrieved from reference TRBV5-5 and TRBJ1-2, is DAGVTQSPTHLIKTRGQQVTLRCSPISGHKSVSWYQQVLGQGPQFIFQYYEKEERGRGNFPDRFSARQFPNYSSELNVNALLLGDSALYLCASSIDGTEYGYTFGSGTRLTVV.

This chain uses TRBV24-1 with TRBJ1-2; 8 bases are a match to TRBD1. The V and J ends lost 8 bases and 8 bases, in that order; junction bases with no gene match: 9. Germline loops: CDR1 KGHDR, CDR2 SFDVKD. The CDR3 sequence is 13 residues long. The CDR3 DNA is TGTGCCACCACCGATGGGGACAGGTTGGGCTACACCTTC. Translated: CATTDGDRLGYTF.

The chain couples TRBV10-3 to TRBJ1-4; D perhaps matches TRBD1 (5 bases). In germline, CDR1 is ENHRY, CDR2 SYGVKD. The germline V and J ends were trimmed by 10 bases and 7 bases, with 16 bases remaining between them. The CDR3 totals 13 residues. CDR3 sequence (DNA): TGTGCCACCTCGAACAGGTCCGCTGAAAAACTGTTTTTT. This gives the protein CATSNRSAEKLFF.

This clone has only one observation. V is TRBV9 and J is TRBJ1-5, with D possibly matching TRBD1 (5 bases). V lost 4 bases and J lost 5, with 13 bases in between. The CDR3 consists of 14 residues. The germline V gene has CDR1 SGDLS and CDR2 YYNGEE. CDR3 DNA: TGTGCCAGCAGCCAAGGGGTTGGCGATCAGCCCCAGCATTTT. Amino acids: CASSQGVGDQPQHF. The full variable domain, rest sourced from reference TRBV9 and TRBJ1-5, is DSGVTQTPKHLITATGQRVTLRCSPRSGDLSVYWYQQSLDQGLQFLIQYYNGEERAKGNILERFSAQQFPDLHSELNLSSLELGDSALYFCASSQGVGDQPQHFGDGTRLSIL.

The V and J genes are TRBV7-2 and TRBJ1-2, with D maybe TRBD1 (5 bases). The germline V gene encodes CDR1 SGHTA and CDR2 FQGNSA. V was trimmed by 2 bases and J by 9 bases, leaving 19 bases between them. The CDR3 extends over 15 amino acids. CDR3 region: CASSLPGQGLNSYTF. The DNA for the CDR3 is TGTGCCAGCAGCTTACCTGGCCAGGGCCTTAATAGCTACACCTTC. Full variable domain (outside the CDR3, taken from reference TRBV7-2 and TRBJ1-2): GAGVSQSPSNKVTEKGKDVELRCDPISGHTALYWYRQSLGQGLEFLIYFQGNSAPDKSGLPSDRFSAERTGGSVSTLTIQRTQQEDSAVYLCASSLPGQGLNSYTFGSGTRLTVV.

This chain connects TRBV6-1 to TRBJ2-5; 8 nucleotides match TRBD2. This CDR3 is built from 16 residues. Germline V CDR1 and CDR2: MNHNS, SASEGT. The V segment lost 2 bases and the J segment 5 bases; nucleotides outside the gene matches: 10. The CDR3 loop reads CASSEIGGEGGETQYF. Here the CDR3 DNA reads TGTGCCAGCAGTGAAATCGGGGGGGAGGGAGGTGAGACCCAGTACTTC.

The chain has TRBV5-1 and TRBJ2-1, with a possible D match to TRBD1 (5 bases). Between the trimmed V and J ends, which lost 3 bases and 6 bases, there was a span of 10 bases. There are 13 residues in the CDR3. Per germline, CDR1 SGHRS and CDR2 YFSETQ. CDR3 bases: TGCGCCAGCAGCTCTTATGACAGCAATGAGCAGTTCTTC. Translation: CASSSYDSNEQFF.

The rearrangement uses TRBV29-1 and TRBJ2-7; D possibly corresponds to TRBD2 (7 bases). Trimming took off 7 bases at V and 7 bases at J, with 17 bases between the two ends. CDR1 is SQVTM, CDR2 ANQGSEA, per germline. CDR3 length: 12 residues. The CDR3 DNA reads TGCAGCGCCCGAACGGGGGGCGGAGAGCAGTACTTC. As protein: CSARTGGGEQYF.

CDR3 sequence: CASSLGGTGTYEQYF. The DNA for the CDR3 is TGCGCCAGCAGCTTGGGTGGGACAGGGACCTACGAGCAGTACTTC. This rearrangement joins TRBV5-1 to TRBJ2-7; 9 nucleotides match TRBD1. The CDR3 contains 15 residues. The J segment lost 2 bases and the V segment lost 0 bases, leaving 3 bases of the junction unmatched. Per germline, CDR1 SGHRS and CDR2 YFSETQ.

The V and J genes are TRBV5-1 and TRBJ2-5; TRBD2 agrees at 10 bases. Unmatched junction bases numbered 0, after V lost 1 base and J lost 0 bases. The germline gives CDR1 SGHRS, CDR2 YFSETQ. The CDR3 loop spans 15 amino acids. DNA of the CDR3: TGCGCCAGCAGCTTGACTAGCGGGAACCAAGAGACCCAGTACTTC. Protein: CASSLTSGNQETQYF.